Listed below are T cell receptor beta chains from one sample, sequenced in a study of blood T cell repertoires in COVID-19. TCRdb keeps only in-frame clones here, not all; method: immunoSEQ multiplex PCR. This sample has approximately 490,000 clones, with 80% to 90% found just once. The sample was PBMCs or T cells enriched from blood (not recorded which). Source of these receptors: a woman aged 60-75 years who had recovered from COVID-19. The CDR3 runs from the conserved cysteine through the conserved F or W. A D gene is named only where the DNA matches it firmly. Clone size is given for some rows only: seen once, a few or many times, or a class if the clone is expanded.

D: NA; J: TRBJ1-2; size: NA; length: 15; V: TRBV27; CDR3: CASRLGWSENYGYTF; DNA: TGTGCCAGCAGACTAGGCTGGAGTGAGAACTATGGCTACACCTTC
D: NA; J: TRBJ2-3; size: NA; length: 11; V: TRBV30; CDR3: CAWSAGDTQYF; DNA: TGTGCCTGGAGTGCGGGGGATACGCAGTATTTT
D: NA; J: TRBJ2-1; size: NA; length: 14; V: TRBV12-5; CDR3: CASGLGGAYNEQFF; DNA: TGTGCTAGTGGTTTGGGGGGGGCCTACAATGAGCAGTTCTTC
D: NA; J: TRBJ2-7; size: NA; length: 18; V: TRBV4-2; CDR3: CASSQVRVGEGVPYEQYF; DNA: TGTGCCAGCAGCCAAGTAAGAGTGGGCGAGGGCGTCCCCTACGAGCAGTACTTC
D: NA; J: TRBJ1-5; size: NA; length: 15; V: TRBV6-5; CDR3: CASSTAGLNRQPQHF; DNA: TGTGCCAGCAGTACCGCGGGACTCAATCGGCAGCCCCAGCATTTT
D: NA; J: TRBJ1-5; size: NA; length: 13; V: TRBV24-1; CDR3: CATSGDSNQPQHF; DNA: TGTGCCACCAGCGGGGATAGCAATCAGCCCCAGCATTTT
D: TRBD1; J: TRBJ2-7; size: NA; length: 15; V: TRBV7-9; CDR3: CASSLGIGTAYEQYF; DNA: TGTGCCAGCAGCTTAGGGATCGGGACAGCCTACGAGCAGTACTTC
D: NA; J: TRBJ2-3; size: NA; length: 16; V: TRBV5-1; CDR3: CASSWEGTGPTDTQYF; DNA: TGCGCCAGCAGCTGGGAAGGAACAGGGCCCACAGATACGCAGTATTTT
D: NA; J: TRBJ2-1; size: NA; length: 15; V: TRBV19; CDR3: CASSTPGGAYNEQFF; DNA: TGTGCCAGTAGTACCCCCGGGGGTGCCTACAATGAGCAGTTCTTC
D: NA; J: TRBJ2-5; size: NA; length: 15; V: TRBV9; CDR3: CASSPWGGKGETQYF; DNA: TGTGCCAGCAGCCCCTGGGGGGGCAAGGGAGAGACCCAGTACTTC
D: NA; J: TRBJ2-1; size: NA; length: 11; V: TRBV2; CDR3: CASTAYNEQFF; DNA: TGTGCCAGCACAGCCTACAATGAGCAGTTCTTC
D: TRBD1; J: TRBJ1-6; size: NA; length: 13; V: TRBV10-1; CDR3: CASSPDRNSPLHF; DNA: TGCGCCAGCAGCCCGGACAGGAATTCACCCCTCCACTTT
D: TRBD1; J: TRBJ1-4; size: few; length: 15; V: TRBV7-9; CDR3: CASSPGQALNEKLFF; DNA: TGTGCCAGCAGCCCCGGACAGGCCCTTAATGAAAAACTGTTTTTT
D: NA; J: TRBJ2-7; size: NA; length: 14; V: TRBV6-5; CDR3: CASSYRKGVYEQYF; DNA: TGTGCCAGCAGTTACCGGAAGGGGGTCTACGAGCAGTACTTC
D: TRBD1; J: TRBJ1-3; size: once; length: 15; V: TRBV5-1; CDR3: CASSPTGDSGNTIYF; DNA: TGCGCCAGCAGCCCGACAGGGGACTCTGGAAACACCATATATTTT
D: TRBD1; J: TRBJ1-5; size: NA; length: 15; V: TRBV2; CDR3: CASSEQGADSQPQHF; DNA: TGTGCCAGCAGTGAACAGGGGGCGGATAGTCAGCCCCAGCATTTT
D: NA; J: TRBJ1-2; size: NA; length: 14; V: TRBV28; CDR3: CASSLRVVDYGYTF; DNA: TGTGCCAGCAGTTTACGGGTTGTCGACTATGGCTACACCTTC
D: TRBD2; J: TRBJ2-1; size: NA; length: 19; V: TRBV30; CDR3: CAWSSGPSGGQSSYNEQFF; DNA: TGTGCCTGGAGCTCGGGGCCTAGCGGGGGTCAGAGCTCCTACAATGAGCAGTTCTTC
D: NA; J: TRBJ1-1; size: NA; length: 15; V: TRBV5-4; CDR3: CASSPGGRGGTEAFF; DNA: TGTGCCAGCAGCCCGGGCGGCAGGGGAGGGACTGAAGCTTTCTTT
D: NA; J: TRBJ1-3; size: NA; length: 15; V: TRBV5-1; CDR3: CASRPTGTSGNTIYF; DNA: TGCGCCAGCAGACCAACAGGTACCTCTGGAAACACCATATATTTT
D: TRBD2; J: TRBJ2-7; size: NA; length: 13; V: TRBV5-1; CDR3: CASSGGLAGEQYF; DNA: TGCGCCAGCAGCGGGGGACTAGCTGGCGAGCAGTACTTC
D: NA; J: TRBJ1-6; size: NA; length: 15; V: TRBV9; CDR3: CASSVGNAGNSPLHF; DNA: TGTGCCAGCAGCGTAGGAAATGCGGGAAATTCACCCCTCCACTTT
D: TRBD1; J: TRBJ1-3; size: NA; length: 15; V: TRBV11-2; CDR3: CASSPMGTAGNTIYF; DNA: TGTGCCAGCAGCCCCATGGGGACAGCTGGAAACACCATATATTTT
D: NA; J: TRBJ1-6; size: once; length: 14; V: TRBV3-1/TRBV3-2; CDR3: CASSPGWSNSPLHF; DNA: TGTGCCAGCAGTCCGGGTTGGAGTAATTCACCCCTCCACTTT
D: TRBD1; J: TRBJ1-6; size: NA; length: 15; V: TRBV7-9; CDR3: CASSRGQAGNSPLHF; DNA: TGTGCCAGCAGCCGCGGACAGGCCGGCAATTCACCCCTCCACTTT
D: NA; J: TRBJ2-1; size: NA; length: 11; V: TRBV10-2; CDR3: CASSSGTEQFF; DNA: TGCGCTAGCAGCTCCGGGACAGAGCAGTTCTTC
D: TRBD1; J: TRBJ2-5; size: NA; length: 15; V: TRBV30; CDR3: CAWSVWTGDRETQYF; DNA: TGTGCCTGGAGTGTATGGACAGGAGATAGGGAGACCCAGTACTTC
D: TRBD1; J: TRBJ1-1; size: NA; length: 16; V: TRBV6-5; CDR3: CASSYSSGQGEVEAFF; DNA: TGTGCCAGCAGTTACTCGTCGGGACAGGGAGAGGTTGAAGCTTTCTTT
D: NA; J: TRBJ1-1; size: NA; length: 14; V: TRBV5-5; CDR3: CASIQESLNTEAFF; DNA: TGTGCCAGCATCCAGGAATCCCTGAACACTGAAGCTTTCTTT
D: NA; J: TRBJ2-3; size: NA; length: 13; V: TRBV6-5; CDR3: CASSYSVRNTQYF; DNA: TGTGCCAGCAGTTACTCGGTGCGCAATACGCAGTATTTT
D: NA; J: TRBJ1-5; size: NA; length: 16; V: TRBV6-4; CDR3: CASSDQGGKSDQPQHF; DNA: TGTGCCAGCAGTGACCAGGGAGGGAAGTCGGATCAGCCCCAGCATTTT
D: NA; J: TRBJ1-1; size: NA; length: 14; V: TRBV7-8; CDR3: CASSLDGGGAEAFF; DNA: TGTGCCAGCAGCTTAGATGGCGGGGGCGCTGAAGCTTTCTTT
D: NA; J: TRBJ1-1; size: NA; length: 14; V: TRBV19; CDR3: CASSIQGSGTEAFF; DNA: TGTGCCAGTAGTATACAGGGTAGTGGCACTGAAGCTTTCTTT
D: TRBD1; J: TRBJ1-3; size: NA; length: 15; V: TRBV14; CDR3: CASSLDRGHGNTIYF; DNA: TGTGCCAGCAGCTTGGACAGGGGGCATGGAAACACCATATATTTT
D: TRBD2; J: TRBJ2-3; size: NA; length: 15; V: TRBV6-5; CDR3: CASIVTSGRTDTQYF; DNA: TGTGCCAGCATCGTGACTAGCGGACGCACAGATACGCAGTATTTT
D: TRBD1; J: TRBJ2-2; size: NA; length: 15; V: TRBV2; CDR3: CASSADRANTGELFF; DNA: TGTGCCAGCAGTGCGGACAGGGCGAACACCGGGGAGCTGTTTTTT
D: TRBD1; J: TRBJ2-3; size: NA; length: 16; V: TRBV11-2; CDR3: CASSLGGTGATDTQYF; DNA: TGTGCCAGCAGCTTAGGGGGGACAGGAGCCACAGATACGCAGTATTTT
D: TRBD1; J: TRBJ1-3; size: once; length: 16; V: TRBV2; CDR3: CASSPGQGFPGNTIYF; DNA: TGTGCCAGCAGTCCGGGACAGGGGTTTCCTGGAAACACCATATATTTT
D: TRBD2; J: TRBJ2-5; size: NA; length: 14; V: TRBV19; CDR3: CASSIGGLQETQYF; DNA: TGTGCCAGTAGTATCGGGGGACTACAAGAGACCCAGTACTTC
D: NA; J: TRBJ1-1; size: NA; length: 13; V: TRBV10-3; CDR3: CAISDMGGTEAFF; DNA: TGTGCCATCAGTGACATGGGGGGCACTGAAGCTTTCTTT
D: NA; J: TRBJ2-5; size: NA; length: 16; V: TRBV6-5; CDR3: CASSYSTNSAGETQYF; DNA: TGTGCCAGCAGTTACTCGACGAACAGCGCGGGGGAGACCCAGTACTTC
D: NA; J: TRBJ2-3; size: NA; length: 14; V: TRBV5-1; CDR3: CASSLNLDTDTQYF; DNA: TGCGCCAGCAGCTTGAATCTAGACACAGATACGCAGTATTTT
D: NA; J: TRBJ2-7; size: NA; length: 15; V: TRBV6-5; CDR3: CASSRGQISSYEQYF; DNA: TGTGCCAGCAGTAGAGGACAGATTAGCTCCTACGAGCAGTACTTC
D: TRBD1; J: TRBJ2-5; size: NA; length: 16; V: TRBV14; CDR3: CASSHSGQGAQETQYF; DNA: TGTGCCAGCAGCCATTCCGGACAGGGGGCCCAAGAGACCCAGTACTTC
D: TRBD1; J: TRBJ1-1; size: NA; length: 16; V: TRBV7-9; CDR3: CASSSSGTGGWSEAFF; DNA: TGTGCCAGCAGCTCGTCCGGGACAGGGGGTTGGTCTGAAGCTTTCTTT
D: NA; J: TRBJ1-4; size: NA; length: 12; V: TRBV11-2; CDR3: CASSLVDEKLFF; DNA: TGTGCCAGCAGCTTAGTAGATGAAAAACTGTTTTTT
D: NA; J: TRBJ2-2; size: NA; length: 14; V: TRBV5-4; CDR3: CASSLFSEAGELFF; DNA: TGTGCCAGCAGCCTGTTTAGCGAGGCCGGGGAGCTGTTTTTT
D: NA; J: TRBJ1-5; size: NA; length: 12; V: TRBV28; CDR3: CASRQVGQPQHF; DNA: TGTGCCAGCAGACAGGTGGGTCAGCCCCAGCATTTT
D: NA; J: TRBJ2-1; size: NA; length: 13; V: TRBV19; CDR3: CASIHPTVGEQFF; DNA: TGTGCCAGTATCCATCCGACTGTGGGTGAGCAGTTCTTC
D: NA; J: TRBJ1-3; size: NA; length: 17; V: TRBV12-5; CDR3: CASGLAVTGFSGNTIYF; DNA: TGTGCTAGTGGTTTGGCAGTTACAGGATTCTCTGGAAACACCATATATTTT
D: NA; J: TRBJ1-4; size: NA; length: 11; V: TRBV2; CDR3: CASSDFGKLFF; DNA: TGTGCCAGCAGTGATTTCGGAAAACTGTTTTTT
D: NA; J: TRBJ1-4; size: NA; length: 14; V: TRBV5-1; CDR3: CASSRGGIGEKLFF; DNA: TGCGCCAGCAGCCGGGGAGGGATAGGAGAAAAACTGTTTTTT
D: TRBD1; J: TRBJ1-2; size: NA; length: 16; V: TRBV6-1; CDR3: CASSEIGTGGFFGYTF; DNA: TGTGCCAGCAGTGAAATAGGGACAGGGGGCTTCTTCGGCTACACCTTC
D: NA; J: TRBJ2-1; size: NA; length: 11; V: TRBV2; CDR3: CASRLEGEQFF; DNA: TGTGCCAGCAGGTTGGAGGGTGAGCAGTTCTTC
D: TRBD1; J: TRBJ2-2; size: NA; length: 15; V: TRBV30; CDR3: CAWRPGQVVTGELFF; DNA: TGTGCCTGGAGGCCTGGACAGGTGGTCACCGGGGAGCTGTTTTTT